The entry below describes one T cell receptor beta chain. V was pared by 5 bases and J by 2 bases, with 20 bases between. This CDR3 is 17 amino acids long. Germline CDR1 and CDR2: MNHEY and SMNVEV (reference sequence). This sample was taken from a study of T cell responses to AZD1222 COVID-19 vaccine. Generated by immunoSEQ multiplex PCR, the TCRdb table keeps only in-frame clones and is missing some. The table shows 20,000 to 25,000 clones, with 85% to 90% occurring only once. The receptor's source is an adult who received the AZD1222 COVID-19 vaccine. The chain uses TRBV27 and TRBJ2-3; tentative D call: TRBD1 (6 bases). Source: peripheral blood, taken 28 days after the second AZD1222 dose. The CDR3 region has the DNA TGTGCCAGCAGTCCACCGGGACACATAGCCCCCACAGATACGCAGTATTTT. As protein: CASSPPGHIAPTDTQYF.